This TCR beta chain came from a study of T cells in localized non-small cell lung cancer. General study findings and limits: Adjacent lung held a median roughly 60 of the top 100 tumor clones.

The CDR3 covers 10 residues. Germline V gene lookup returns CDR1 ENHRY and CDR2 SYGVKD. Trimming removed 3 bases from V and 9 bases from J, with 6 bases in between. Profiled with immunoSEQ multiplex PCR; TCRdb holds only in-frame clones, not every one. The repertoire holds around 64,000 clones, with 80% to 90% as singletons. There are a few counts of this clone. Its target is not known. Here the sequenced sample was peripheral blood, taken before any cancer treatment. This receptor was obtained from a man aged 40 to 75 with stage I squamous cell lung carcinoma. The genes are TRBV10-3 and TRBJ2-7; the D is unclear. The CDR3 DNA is TGTGCCATCAGTGATCGAGGGCAGTACTTC. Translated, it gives CAISDRGQYF.